Listed here are 30 T cell receptor beta chains from one sample, sequenced in a study of regulatory T cells in long-lasting Graves disease. Time point meaning: newly diagnosed GD, antithyroid drugs for less than 3 months. Construction of the TCR library relied on RNA isolated from PBMCs. Relying on iRepertoire HTBI primers and Arm-PCR of CDR3 regions, the team built TCR beta libraries. TCRdb analysed the multiplex PCR reads with MiXCR anew, one entry per CDR3 protein. The sample includes almost 450,000 distinct CDR3 sequences, about 16% seen only once; the top ten take about 10%. These data were also reused for a study on T cells in Graves' hyperthyroidism and ophthalmopathy.

The sequences come from peripheral blood mononuclear cells (PBMCs), collected at new diagnosis, from a patient treated with antithyroid drugs. The receptors were gathered from a woman aged 30 to 39 with Graves disease.

This clonotype has a count of ten or more. The chain couples TRBV5-1 to TRBJ2-1, with 8 bases that match TRBD2. The trim removed 0 bases at V and 4 bases at J, leaving 3 bases unmatched. The CDR3 contains 15 residues. Germline values: CDR1 SGHRS, CDR2 YFSETQ. The CDR3 loop is CASSLGPSGYNEQFF. DNA of the CDR3: TGCGCCAGCAGCTTGGGACCTAGCGGGTACAATGAGCAGTTCTTC.

The chain links TRBV19 to TRBJ2-1, with a weak D call TRBD2 (5 bases). The V end lost 2 bases, the J end lost 1 base, and 9 bases lay between the germline ends. The CDR3 is 15 amino acids. Germline V lookup: CDR1 LNHDA, CDR2 SQIVND (reference sequence). In nucleotides, the CDR3 is TGTGCCAGTAGTATAATCCGAGGGTCCTACAATGAGCAGTTCTTC. Translating it yields CASSIIRGSYNEQFF.

This clonotype was seen only a few times. V gene TRBV2 combines with J gene TRBJ1-4, with 8 positions matching TRBD1. Germline values: CDR1 SNHLY, CDR2 FYNNEI. V lost 1 base, J lost 9 bases, and 7 bases stayed unmatched. This CDR3 contains 15 residues. The CDR3 DNA reads TGTGCCAGCAGTGAAGTACAGGGGGGCTCTCAAAAACTGTTTTTT. Translated, it gives CASSEVQGGSQKLFF.

This clonotype was detected ten times or more. The J gene is TRBJ1-2, the V gene TRBV5-1; TRBD1 is a possible D gene (5 bases). Trimming cost V 3 bases and J 0 bases, with 9 bases left between them. CDR1 SGHRS and CDR2 YFSETQ come from the germline V gene. The CDR3 runs to 14 residues. DNA for the CDR3: TGCGCCAGCAGCTGGAGGGGAGCTAACTATGGCTACACCTTC. It is translated as CASSWRGANYGYTF. The full variable domain, completed using reference TRBV5-1 and TRBJ1-2, is KAGVTQTPRYLIKTRGQQVTLSCSPISGHRSVSWYQQTPGQGLQFLFEYFSETQRNKGNFPGRFSGRQFSNSRSEMNVSTLELGDSALYLCASSWRGANYGYTFGSGTRLTVV.

This rearrangement joins TRBV15 to TRBJ2-3; D is unclear. The CDR3 has 16 residues. V shed 1 base and J shed 5 bases, with 16 bases lying between them. Germline V gives CDR1 LNHNV, CDR2 YYDKDF (reference sequence). The CDR3 nucleotides read TGTGCCACCAGCAGAGCCGAGAATCCGAGAGGAGATACGCAGTATTTT. Its protein product is CATSRAENPRGDTQYF.

This clonotype was seen repeatedly, ten times or more. The V call is TRBV30, the J call TRBJ2-1, with TRBD2 matching over 8 bases. Germline V CDR1 and CDR2: GTSNPN, SVGIG (reference sequence). The CDR3 loop spans 16 amino acids. The junction had 12 bases not matched to a gene; V was cut back by 4 bases and J by 4 bases. The CDR3 DNA reads as TGTGCCTGGATGGGGTTCGGGGGGGGAGTTTACAATGAGCAGTTCTTC. Translation gives CAWMGFGGGVYNEQFF.

V is TRBV9 and J is TRBJ1-1; possible D gene TRBD1, 6 bases. Germline values: CDR1 SGDLS, CDR2 YYNGEE. The CDR3 spans 15 residues. Trimming took off 4 bases at V and 3 bases at J, with 16 bases between the two ends. The CDR3 DNA reads as TGTGCCAGCAGCCCTAGACAGGTATTAGACACTGAAGCTTTCTTT. Translating gives CASSPRQVLDTEAFF. Variable domain in full (rest from reference TRBV9 and TRBJ1-1): DSGVTQTPKHLITATGQRVTLRCSPRSGDLSVYWYQQSLDQGLQFLIQYYNGEERAKGNILERFSAQQFPDLHSELNLSSLELGDSALYFCASSPRQVLDTEAFFGQGTRLTVV.

This clonotype was recorded once. This chain connects TRBV14 to TRBJ1-2; TRBD1 is a possible D gene (5 bases). V was shortened by 2 bases and J by 13 bases, with 26 bases between the two germline ends. The CDR3 loop spans 16 amino acids. Looked up from germline, CDR1 is SGHDN and CDR2 is FVKESK. CDR3 coding DNA: TGTGCCAGCAGCCAACGGGCCGGAGGGGTTGGTGAGGTCTGCACCTTC. It specifies CASSQRAGGVGEVCTF.

This clonotype was picked up many times. J is TRBJ1-1 and V is TRBV19; a possible D gene is TRBD1 (5 bases). V gave up 4 bases and J gave up 1 base, with 10 bases separating them. Germline assignment: CDR1 LNHDA and CDR2 SQIVND (reference sequence). CDR3 length equals 14 residues. The CDR3 DNA reads as TGTGCCAGTAGTAGCGGAGGGGAGAACACTGAAGCTTTCTTT. It specifies CASSSGGENTEAFF.

V and J are TRBV3-1 and TRBJ2-3; D gene unclear. Germline CDR1 is LGHDT and CDR2 is YNNKEL (reference sequence). Trimming cost V 0 bases and J 6 bases, with 10 bases left between them. The CDR3 is 14 amino acids. CDR3 in DNA: TGTGCCAGCAGCCAAGAGGGTAGGCCTGATACGCAGTATTTT. Translated, it gives CASSQEGRPDTQYF.

This clonotype was picked up many times. The rearrangement links TRBV20-1 to TRBJ2-5; perhaps D is TRBD1 or TRBD2 (5 bases each). CDR3 length: 12 residues. Trimming left V 4 bases short and J 4 bases short, with 10 bases between. Germline assignment: CDR1 DFQATT and CDR2 SNEGSKA (reference sequence). In DNA form, the CDR3 reads TGCAGTGCTAACGGGGCTGGAGAGACCCAGTACTTC. Encoded protein: CSANGAGETQYF.

The V and J genes are TRBV25-1 and TRBJ2-2; tentative D call: TRBD1 (5 bases). V lost 0 bases to trimming and J lost 3 bases, with 5 bases between them. Germline V gene data show CDR1 as MGHDK and CDR2 as SYGVNS. The CDR3 sequence is 14 residues long. The CDR3 loop is CASSEYRDTGELFF. The CDR3 nucleotides read TGTGCCAGCAGTGAATACAGGGACACCGGGGAGCTGTTTTTT.

This clonotype has just a few counts. The V and J genes are TRBV10-3 and TRBJ1-2, with unresolved D. V was shortened by 4 bases and J by 3 bases, with 12 bases between the two germline ends. In germline, CDR1 is ENHRY, CDR2 SYGVKD. CDR3 length: 14 residues. The CDR3 DNA sequence: TGTGCCATCAGTGTTACGGGGAGAGACTATGGCTACACCTTC. Translating gives CAISVTGRDYGYTF.

This clonotype has a handful of counts. The V and J genes are TRBV24-1 and TRBJ1-4, with TRBD1 matching 7 bases. Germline assignment: CDR1 KGHDR and CDR2 SFDVKD. J was trimmed by 4 bases and V by 3 bases; bases with no gene match: 7. CDR3 length equals 16 residues. The CDR3: CATSDPQGPDNEKLFF. The CDR3 DNA is TGTGCCACCAGTGATCCACAGGGGCCAGATAATGAAAAACTGTTTTTT.

As to this clonotype: A much bigger clone sits one base away, suggesting this may be a read error. The chain's CDR3 is CASSASASYDEQFF. In DNA, the CDR3 is TGTGCCAGCAGTGCTAGCGCCTCCTACGATGAGCAGTTCTTC. This chain uses TRBV2 with TRBJ2-1; maybe TRBD2 (6 bases). CDR3 length: 14 amino acids. CDR1 is SNHLY, CDR2 FYNNEI, per germline.

As for this clonotype: A much larger clone differs by one base, so this may be a read error. The rearrangement links TRBV6-4 to TRBJ1-1; 8 nucleotides align to TRBD1. With V trimmed by 9 bases and J by 5 bases, 5 bases remained unmatched. Germline V gives CDR1 MRHNA, CDR2 SNTAGT. The CDR3 is made up of 12 amino acids. CDR3 residues: CARRDRTTEAFF. For the CDR3, the DNA is TGTGCCAGACGGGACAGGACTACTGAAGCTTTCTTT.

This clonotype was counted only a few times. The chain recombines TRBV5-4 with TRBJ2-4; 11 nucleotides match TRBD1. Trimming removed 9 bases from V and 0 bases from J; junction bases left unmatched: 8. The germline gives CDR1 SGHNT, CDR2 YYREEE (reference sequence). The CDR3 consists of 16 residues. The CDR3 is CATRTGGQTAKNIQYF. The CDR3 nucleotides are TGTGCCACCCGGACAGGGGGCCAAACAGCCAAAAACATTCAGTACTTC.

As DNA, the CDR3 is TGTGCCAGCAGGATGGGGGTGGGCTCTGGAAACACCATATATTTT. Its translation is CASRMGVGSGNTIYF. The chain links TRBV7-2 to TRBJ1-3; a possible D gene is TRBD1 (5 bases). V shed 6 bases and J shed 0 bases, with 12 bases lying between them. From germline, CDR1 is SGHTA and CDR2 FQGNSA. The CDR3 spans 15 residues.

This clonotype has at least ten counts. The chain employs TRBV7-9 and TRBJ2-1; no definite D call. CDR3 length: 13 residues. Germline CDR1 reads SEHNR; CDR2 reads FQNEAQ (reference sequence). V was pared by 8 bases and J by 0 bases, with 8 bases between. The CDR3, as DNA: TGTGCCAGCGCTAGGAGCTCCTACAATGAGCAGTTCTTC. As protein: CASARSSYNEQFF.

This clonotype was found a few times. With a much larger clone just one base away, this may be a read error. The chain couples TRBV7-2 to TRBJ2-5; no definite D call. Germline CDR1 is SGHTA and CDR2 is FQGNSA. The CDR3 runs to 12 residues. V was pared by 2 bases and J by 1 base, with 2 bases between. DNA of the CDR3: TGTGCCAGCAGCTTAACCCAAGAGACCCAGTACTTC. It codes for CASSLTQETQYF.

At least ten counts were recorded for this clonotype. The chain has TRBV7-9 and TRBJ2-5; perhaps TRBD2 as D (6 bases). CDR1 and CDR2 from the germline V gene are SEHNR and FQNEAQ (reference sequence). The CDR3 is 14 residues long. Trimming removed 5 bases from V and 5 bases from J, with 15 bases in between. In DNA, the CDR3 is TGTGCCAGCAGCCGTCTGGGGGGTGGCGAGACCCAGTACTTC. Residues: CASSRLGGGETQYF.

Only a few counts were recorded for this clonotype. The chain carries TRBV5-1 and TRBJ2-7, with TRBD2 as a possible D gene (5 bases). Trimming removed 3 bases from V and 1 base from J, with 8 bases in between. The V gene's germline CDR1 is SGHRS and CDR2 YFSETQ. The CDR3 covers 13 residues. The CDR3 region is CASSSQRSYEQYF. The CDR3 DNA follows: TGCGCCAGCAGCTCCCAGCGGTCCTACGAGCAGTACTTC.

The chain combines TRBV7-2 with TRBJ2-7; 8 nucleotides align to TRBD1. Germline-derived CDR1 and CDR2 are SGHTA and FQGNSA. With 6 bases clipped from V and 3 bases from J, the junction kept 10 bases outside the gene matches. The CDR3 runs 15 residues. CDR3 DNA: TGTGCCAGCAGGCGCACAGCCGGACAGGGCTACGAGCAGTACTTC. Encoded protein: CASRRTAGQGYEQYF.

CDR3 residues: CASSSNPTGAETQYF. Written as DNA, the CDR3 is TGCGCCAGCAGCTCTAACCCGACAGGGGCAGAGACCCAGTACTTC. The chain is built from TRBV5-1 and TRBJ2-5, with 8 bases aligning to TRBD1. The trim removed 3 bases at V and 4 bases at J, leaving 8 bases unmatched. Per the germline V gene, CDR1 is SGHRS and CDR2 is YFSETQ. This CDR3 has 15 residues.

This clonotype has at least ten counts. V is TRBV5-1 and J is TRBJ1-1; tentatively, D is TRBD1 (5 bases). Between the trimmed V and J ends, which lost 4 bases and 6 bases, there was a span of 10 bases. The germline V gene has CDR1 SGHRS and CDR2 YFSETQ. The CDR3 is 12 residues long. The CDR3 sequence is CASSSVGAEAFF. DNA for the CDR3: TGCGCCAGCAGCAGTGTGGGGGCTGAAGCTTTCTTT.

The sample holds many counts of this clonotype. This chain links TRBV12-3 or TRBV12-4 with TRBJ1-3; D gene uncertain. The CDR3 totals 14 residues. The V gene lost 8 bases and the J gene lost 4 bases, with 15 bases spanning the gap. In DNA form, the CDR3 reads TGTGCCAGCGGGCAACCGATGGCCGGAAACACCATATATTTT. It yields the protein CASGQPMAGNTIYF.

This clonotype was detected many times. J is TRBJ2-7 and V is TRBV18; D is ambiguous. CDR3 length equals 15 residues. V dropped 3 bases and J dropped 2 bases, with 14 bases sitting between them. Germline CDR1 and CDR2: KGHSH and LQKENI. The CDR3 DNA sequence: TGTGCCAGCTCACCTCCCATCGAAGGGCCCTACGAGCAGTACTTC. Translation gives CASSPPIEGPYEQYF.

This clonotype was seen repeatedly, ten times or more. The rearrangement uses TRBV18 and TRBJ2-7; the match to TRBD2 covers 8 bases. The CDR3 contains 13 residues. J gave up 3 bases and V 5 bases, and 3 bases lay outside the gene matches. Germline V gene sequence: CDR1 KGHSH, CDR2 LQKENI. In DNA, the CDR3 is TGTGCCAGCTCAGTGGGGACTAGCTACGAGCAGTACTTC. Translation gives CASSVGTSYEQYF.

This clonotype appeared many times. This sequence joins TRBV2 and TRBJ2-1, with 9 bases aligning to TRBD2. V trimming: 3 bases; J trimming: 8 bases; junction bases outside the gene matches: 8. This CDR3 is built from 15 residues. The V gene's germline CDR1 is SNHLY and CDR2 FYNNEI. In DNA, the CDR3 is TGTGCCAGCAGTGACCTCGGGACTAGCAGCGATGAGCAGTTCTTC. It specifies CASSDLGTSSDEQFF.

The chain employs TRBV4-3 and TRBJ2-7; TRBD2 agrees at 9 bases. The CDR3 is 16 residues long. The germline CDR1 and CDR2 sequences are LGHNA and YSLEER. J was trimmed by 1 base and V by 4 bases; bases with no gene match: 8. CDR3: CASSPLGLAGSYEQYF. In DNA, the CDR3 is TGCGCCAGCAGCCCCCTGGGCCTAGCGGGATCCTACGAGCAGTACTTC.